Here is one T cell receptor beta chain with its context. As yet, its antigen is unknown. V was cut by 2 bases and J by 2 bases, with 4 bases left in between. Germline-derived CDR1 and CDR2 are SGHRS and YFSETQ. The CDR3 loop spans 12 amino acids. The data were obtained in a study of Tregs in tolerant kidney transplant recipients. Findings and caveats of the study: Biological reproducibility was not directly addressed in this study. Validation in larger populations is needed because few patients were studied. Expanding Tregs on activated donor B cells appeared to best identify donor-specific TCRbeta clones.

Assay used: immunoSEQ multiplex PCR; TCRdb lists only in-frame clones, some missing. The table shows some 70,000 clones, with 84% occurring only once. V gene TRBV5-1 combines with J gene TRBJ2-5; D remains unclear. Input material: CD4+ T cells from blood. The TCR sequence derives from a human donor in good health. The CDR3: CASSFDQETQYF. Written as DNA, the CDR3 is TGCGCCAGCAGCTTCGATCAAGAGACCCAGTACTTC.